Included here is one TCR beta chain sequence, with context. Its antigen is currently not known. The sample holds no much larger clone one base away, and base qualities are not on file. The sample is drawn from a study of PD-1 blockade in classical Hodgkin lymphoma (dated by TCRdb to the early 2020s). Regarding the study in general: Nivolumab dosing was 3 mg/kg intravenously every 2 weeks, continuing until either disease progression or unacceptable toxicity. To define a peripheral blood immune signature of response to PD-1 blockade in classical Hodgkin lymphoma, the study combined TCR beta sequencing with CyTOF. The investigation overall reported the following: Baseline TCR diversity was reported to be lower in newly diagnosed patients than in healthy donors and to be lower still in relapsed/refractory patients. Trial patients with a complete response had baseline diversity similar to that of newly diagnosed patients, while partial responders and progressors had significantly lower diversity. By C4D1, a significant rise was seen in CD4+ TCR diversity but not in CD8+ TCR diversity (p=0.0027 vs p=0.16), and the rise was most apparent among complete responders (p=0.02). The study was limited to a single clinical trial cohort, and causes of repertoire differences, possibly disease activity or prior therapy, remained undefined. Lower diversity was observed in patients in whom nivolumab was started less than 1 year after ASCT, and these patients were excluded from later analyses so that confounding by immune reconstitution would be avoided.

This specimen's time point label, interpreted: cycle 2 day 1 (C2D1) of nivolumab. Relapse after autologous stem cell transplantation had occurred in all trial patients, and cohorts A, B and C were distinguished by prior brentuximab vedotin exposure. The trial cohort included around 56 patients with relapsed/refractory classical Hodgkin lymphoma, and each patient had a best overall response of complete response, partial response or progressive disease. In the multi-cohort phase II CheckMate 205 trial, trial patients received single-agent nivolumab. An independent review committee assessed best overall response by applying the 2007 International Working Group response criteria. PBMCs from the trial were collected at three points: immediately before nivolumab initiation (C1D1), and during therapy at cycle 2 day 1 and cycle 4 day 1. Peripheral blood was collected in 8 mL Vacutainer Cell Preparation Tubes, from which PBMCs were isolated by centrifugation and then cryopreserved.

The Qiagen DNeasy kit was used to extract genomic DNA both from unsorted PBMCs and from the negatively selected CD4+ and CD8+ fractions. TCR beta CDR3 regions were subjected to amplification by immunoSEQ multiplex PCR with primers that anneal to V and J segments. Amplification bias was minimized using a synthetic immune receptor repertoire, and residual bias was removed computationally after sequencing. The authors' pipeline ran thus. Repertoire diversity was quantified as the Shannon entropy index using custom Python scripts. The unsorted, CD4+ and CD8+ repertoires were each analyzed separately, with the exception of combined analyses, where CD4+ and CD8+ sequences were merged in silico. Clonal expansion was defined as at least a 2-fold frequency increase after treatment relative to C1D1, with a pseudocount of 0.5 for undetected baseline clones. Singleton clones were defined as clones with 0 or 1 copy at C1D1, and non-singleton clones were defined as clones with 2 or more copies. Clones expanded in unsorted samples were assigned a CD4+, CD8+ or unknown annotation through matching of protein sequences in sorted samples from the same patient. Wilcoxon tests were applied to paired samples to test diversity changes from C1D1 to C4D1. The immuneACCESS repertoire file appears here via TCRdb, limited to in-frame rearrangements. These files lack a portion of the clones; in checked studies, under half of the deficit traces to unresolved V genes, and the cause of the others is not known. Clone size and the V and J calls come from that table; the DNA yielded D and trimming. This sample gives over 15,000 clones in total; roughly 77% of them show up just once. Of the sample, 15% to 20% is held by the ten largest clones.

For this chain, trimming is 4 bases at the V end and 6 bases at the J end, and the number of junction bases without a gene match is 17. The CDR3 runs 17 amino acids, cysteine and phenylalanine included. Just the 51-base CDR3 DNA is kept, in frame starting at base 1. Per the germline V gene, LGHNA is the CDR1 and YSLEER is the CDR2. The specimen comprised peripheral blood mononuclear cells (PBMCs), sampled before the second cycle of nivolumab. The chain links TRBV4-3 with TRBJ1-2; a stretch of 7 junction bases matches TRBD1. The clonotype comes from a human donor with classical Hodgkin lymphoma. The DNA sequence follows: TGCGCCAGCAGCCCATCAGGAGGGGGCGCGAGGGCCGATGGCTACACCTTC. It translates as CASSPSGGGARADGYTF.